This T cell receptor beta chain is drawn from a study of shared clonotypes between healthy human individuals. Comment on this clone: The sample has other DNA sequences that encode this CDR3 too.

CDR1 and CDR2 (germline): MDHEN, SYDVKM. Trimming removed 1 base from V and 3 bases from J, with 0 bases in between. The CDR3 spans 12 residues. The repertoire was sequenced with immunoSEQ multiplex PCR; TCRdb's copy has only in-frame clones and lacks some. The data contain 1 million to 1.2 million clones, roughly 80% of them singletons. Sequenced: memory CD4+ T cells from PBMCs. As for subset: CD45RA-negative fraction. The chain recombines TRBV28 with TRBJ2-2; D unclear. This TCR was sampled from a man aged 18 to 35 in good health. Some clones in this sample may be carry-over from other donors' samples. The CDR3, as DNA: TGTGCCAGCAGTTTATACACCGGGGAGCTGTTTTTT. Encoded protein: CASSLYTGELFF. The full variable domain, in which reference TRBV28 and TRBJ2-2 provide the parts outside the CDR3, is DVKVTQSSRYLVKRTGEKVFLECVQDMDHENMFWYRQDPGLGLRLIYFSYDVKMKEKGDIPEGYSVSREKKERFSLILESASTNQTSMYLCASSLYTGELFFGEGSRLTVL.